These 26 T cell receptor beta chains were all obtained from the same sample, sequenced in a study of blood T cell repertoires in COVID-19. TCRdb's table, derived via immunoSEQ multiplex PCR, lists solely in-frame clones and lacks some. The sample lists a few hundred thousand clones; 90% were seen once. The material sequenced was peripheral blood. The receptors were gathered from an older woman with COVID-19, enrolled during active disease.

The rearrangement links TRBV5-6 to TRBJ2-2, with 7 positions matching TRBD1. Trimming cost V 7 bases and J 3 bases; bases outside gene matches: 6. The CDR3 is made up of 14 amino acids. Germline V CDR1 and CDR2: SGHDT, YYEEEE. The DNA of the CDR3 is TGTGCCAGCCACAGGGGCCCCCACACCGGGGAGCTGTTTTTT. Its protein product is CASHRGPHTGELFF.

The chain employs TRBV5-6 and TRBJ1-6; 10 bases are a match to TRBD1. Germline V gene data show CDR1 as SGHDT and CDR2 as YYEEEE. This CDR3 is 15 amino acids long. V shed 2 bases, J shed 9 bases, and the junction held 5 bases outside the gene matches. CDR3 DNA: TGTGCCAGCAGCTTCCGACAGGGGGCAGCTTCACCCCTCCACTTT. It translates to CASSFRQGAASPLHF. The variable domain in full, with the rest retrieved from reference TRBV5-6 and TRBJ1-6, is DAGVTQSPTHLIKTRGQQVTLRCSPKSGHDTVSWYQQALGQGPQFIFQYYEEEERQRGNFPDRFSGHQFPNYSSELNVNALLLGDSALYLCASSFRQGAASPLHFGNGTRLTVT.

The chain joins TRBV5-1 to TRBJ2-3, with 10 nucleotides matching TRBD2. Germline V gene sequence: CDR1 SGHRS, CDR2 YFSETQ. V trimming: 6 bases; J trimming: 1 base; junction bases outside the gene matches: 11. This CDR3 contains 17 residues. The CDR3 loop is CASTPSGGNRGTDTQYF. The CDR3, as DNA: TGCGCCAGCACCCCTAGCGGGGGCAATCGGGGCACAGATACGCAGTATTTT.

The J gene is TRBJ2-7, the V gene TRBV3-1 (or the pseudogene TRBV3-2), with D possibly being TRBD2 (6 bases). The CDR3 sequence is 14 residues long. The ends were cut back, 5 bases at V and 1 base at J, with 12 bases in the middle. Germline CDR1 is LGHDT and CDR2 is YNNKEL (reference sequence). The CDR3 nucleotides are TGTGCCAGCAGCTACCAAGGGAGGTCCTACGAGCAGTACTTC. It codes for CASSYQGRSYEQYF.

CDR3 in amino acids: CASSTGRHEQFF. CDR3 in DNA: TGTGCCAGTAGTACAGGGAGGCATGAGCAGTTCTTC. The genes are TRBV19 and TRBJ2-1; tentative D call: TRBD2 (6 bases). CDR3 length equals 12 residues. Germline V gene sequence: CDR1 LNHDA, CDR2 SQIVND (reference sequence). Trimming pared 4 bases from V and 8 bases from J, leaving 9 bases between.

This clone appeared once. CDR3 DNA: TGTGCCAGCAGTGAAGTTAGTGCCTATGGCTACACCTTC. Amino acids: CASSEVSAYGYTF. V usage is TRBV6-1 and J usage is TRBJ1-2, with D hard to call. Per the germline V gene, CDR1 is MNHNS and CDR2 is SASEGT. V lost 1 base, J lost 4 bases, and 7 bases lay in between. This CDR3 spans 13 amino acids.

This clone was seen a single time. The rearrangement joins TRBV7-9 to TRBJ2-2; D not certain. This CDR3 is built from 16 residues. Trimming removed 5 bases at V and 3 bases at J, with 16 bases between. Germline CDR1 reads SEHNR; CDR2 reads FQNEAQ (reference sequence). The CDR3 reads CASSTNGIRDTGELFF. The CDR3 DNA reads as TGTGCCAGCAGCACCAATGGTATTCGAGACACCGGGGAGCTGTTTTTT.

The V call is TRBV7-2, the J call TRBJ2-1; D is uncertain. Germline CDR1 and CDR2: SGHTA and FQGNSA. The CDR3 sequence is 14 residues long. The V end was cut by 1 base, the J end by 8 bases, with 12 bases between. Written as DNA, the CDR3 is TGTGCCAGCAGCTTAGGTACCCACGACTATGAGCAGTTCTTC. As protein: CASSLGTHDYEQFF.

V is TRBV6-1 and J is TRBJ2-7; 7 nucleotides agree with TRBD1. J gave up 0 bases and V 3 bases, and 2 bases lay outside the gene matches. Germline V gene sequence: CDR1 MNHNS, CDR2 SASEGT. CDR3 length: 14 amino acids. In DNA form, the CDR3 reads TGTGCCAGCAGTGAGGGGACAGCCTCCTACGAGCAGTACTTC. Its translation is CASSEGTASYEQYF.

This clone was observed once. The chain recombines TRBV5-1 with TRBJ1-1; D gene unclear. This CDR3 contains 15 residues. CDR1 is SGHRS and CDR2 is YFSETQ in the germline V gene. Trimming shortened V by 0 bases and J by 2 bases, and 11 bases separated the two germline ends. CDR3 loop: CASSLGGQTNTEAFF. CDR3 sequence (DNA): TGCGCCAGCAGCTTGGGTGGCCAGACAAACACTGAAGCTTTCTTT. Looking up the rest from reference TRBV5-1 and TRBJ1-1 gives the full variable domain: KAGVTQTPRYLIKTRGQQVTLSCSPISGHRSVSWYQQTPGQGLQFLFEYFSETQRNKGNFPGRFSGRQFSNSRSEMNVSTLELGDSALYLCASSLGGQTNTEAFFGQGTRLTVV.

The genes are TRBV4-3 and TRBJ2-1; perhaps TRBD1 as D (5 bases). Germline CDR1 is LGHNA and CDR2 is YSLEER. The CDR3 totals 15 residues. Trimming cost V 0 bases and J 10 bases, with 16 bases left between them. The DNA for the CDR3 is TGCGCCAGCAGCCAAGATCATTCAGGGTCACGGGAGCAGTTCTTC. Translating gives CASSQDHSGSREQFF.

This chain joins TRBV12-5 and TRBJ1-5, with D possibly TRBD1 on 5 matching bases. The CDR3 contains 14 residues. Trimming shortened V by 7 bases and J by 2 bases, and 12 bases separated the two germline ends. The germline CDR1 and CDR2 sequences are LGHNT and FRNRAP. DNA for the CDR3: TGTGCTAGTGCGCCAGGGCAGGGCAATCAGCCCCAGCATTTT. As protein: CASAPGQGNQPQHF.

The table lists this clone with a count of one. V and J are TRBV6-5 and TRBJ1-4, with 8 bases matching TRBD1. Unmatched junction bases numbered 4, after V lost 10 bases and J lost 0 bases. Germline lookup yields CDR1 MNHEY and CDR2 SVGAGI. This CDR3 comprises 14 residues. The CDR3 here is CATDRGSTNEKLFF. CDR3 sequence (DNA): TGTGCCACCGACAGGGGATCAACTAATGAAAAACTGTTTTTT.

The gene calls are TRBV2 and TRBJ2-5, with TRBD1 identical over 7 bases. The CDR3 consists of 14 residues. V was clipped by 2 bases and J by 7 bases; unmatched bases: 7. Per the germline V gene, CDR1 is SNHLY and CDR2 is FYNNEI. In DNA form, the CDR3 reads TGTGCCAGCAGTGAATCAGGGACAGTTGGGACCCAGTACTTC. It translates to CASSESGTVGTQYF.

The chain combines TRBV19 with TRBJ1-2, with 7 bases matching TRBD1. CDR1 LNHDA and CDR2 SQIVND come from the germline V gene (reference sequence). The junction had 5 bases not matched to a gene; V was cut back by 7 bases and J by 0 bases. The CDR3 totals 14 residues. The CDR3 loop reads CASNTGASNYGYTF. DNA of the CDR3: TGTGCCAGTAACACAGGGGCTTCTAACTATGGCTACACCTTC.

This chain links TRBV7-9 with TRBJ2-7, with D possibly matching TRBD1 (5 bases). The CDR3 covers 13 residues. V was cut by 0 bases and J by 6 bases, with 9 bases left in between. CDR1 is SEHNR and CDR2 is FQNEAQ in the germline V gene (reference sequence). CDR3 sequence: CASSLAVGREQYF. CDR3 bases: TGTGCCAGCAGCTTAGCGGTGGGGCGCGAGCAGTACTTC.

V gene TRBV7-9 combines with J gene TRBJ1-5; possible D gene TRBD1, 6 bases. The CDR3 spans 18 residues. Per germline, CDR1 SEHNR and CDR2 FQNEAQ (reference sequence). V lost 5 bases to trimming and J lost 2 bases, with 22 bases between them. The CDR3 nucleotides read TGTGCCAGCAGCACCCCAGAGGGGGGGGCGATGGGCAATCAGCCCCAGCATTTT. This translates into CASSTPEGGAMGNQPQHF.

The CDR3 loop is CASSRRQGDGLYSEKLFF. The CDR3 bases are TGTGCCAGCAGCCGACGACAGGGGGACGGTTTGTACAGTGAAAAACTGTTTTTT. The V call is TRBV3-1 (or the pseudogene TRBV3-2), the J call TRBJ1-4; 9 bases agree with TRBD1. V was clipped by 4 bases and J by 7 bases; unmatched bases: 16. In germline, CDR1 is LGHDT, CDR2 YNNKEL (reference sequence). CDR3 length: 18 residues.

The chain joins TRBV2 to TRBJ1-4, with D possibly matching TRBD1 (5 bases). The CDR3 is made up of 15 amino acids. Germline lookup yields CDR1 SNHLY and CDR2 FYNNEI. Trimming pared 5 bases from V and 0 bases from J, leaving 10 bases between. DNA for the CDR3: TGTGCCAGCAGTCTAGGAGGGGCAACTAATGAAAAACTGTTTTTT. Translation gives CASSLGGATNEKLFF.

The chain links TRBV29-1 to TRBJ1-2; the D gene is possibly TRBD1 (5 bases). This CDR3 has 12 residues. Germline V gene data show CDR1 as SQVTM and CDR2 as ANQGSEA. V lost 7 bases and J 3 bases, leaving 12 bases between the germline ends. The DNA for the CDR3 is TGCAGCGATTCGGGGGGAGACTATGGCTACACCTTC. Translating it yields CSDSGGDYGYTF.

The V call is TRBV5-4, the J call TRBJ2-5, with 7 nucleotides matching TRBD1. The V and J ends lost 4 bases and 5 bases, in that order; junction bases with no gene match: 5. Germline CDR1 reads SGHNT; CDR2 reads YYREEE (reference sequence). The CDR3 has 13 residues. In nucleotides, the CDR3 is TGTGCCAGCAGCAGGGGGCGTGAGGAGACCCAGTACTTC. Its protein is CASSRGREETQYF.

CDR3 sequence: CASSPYGQNYEQYF. CDR3 DNA sequence: TGTGCCAGCAGCCCGTACGGACAGAACTACGAGCAGTACTTC. This chain uses TRBV7-9 with TRBJ2-7, with a possible D match to TRBD1 (6 bases). Germline loops: CDR1 SEHNR, CDR2 FQNEAQ (reference sequence). There are 14 residues in the CDR3. Trimming removed 5 bases from V and 3 bases from J, with 14 bases in between.

Remarks on this clone: The sample contains more than one DNA sequence encoding this CDR3. CDR3 coding DNA: TGTGCCTGGAGTAAGGACAGATACGAGCAGTACTTC. Translation gives CAWSKDRYEQYF. The rearrangement links TRBV30 to TRBJ2-7, with a weak D call TRBD1 (6 bases). CDR1 is GTSNPN and CDR2 is SVGIG in the germline V gene (reference sequence). This CDR3 has 12 residues. V was cut by 2 bases and J by 4 bases, with 9 bases left in between.

CDR3 bases: TGTGCCAGCAGCCAAGAGAGGGACAGGGGTCATTATAATTCACCCCTCCACTTT. It translates to CASSQERDRGHYNSPLHF. V is TRBV4-2 and J is TRBJ1-6; 10 bases are shared with TRBD1. Germline loops: CDR1 LGHNA, CDR2 YNFKEQ. The J segment lost 4 bases and the V segment lost 0 bases, leaving 6 bases of the junction unmatched. The CDR3 totals 18 residues.

The V call is TRBV7-2, the J call TRBJ1-4, with TRBD1 identical over 7 bases. V was clipped by 6 bases and J by 5 bases; unmatched bases: 6. Germline CDR1 and CDR2: SGHTA and FQGNSA. This CDR3 has 14 amino acids. CDR3 sequence (DNA): TGTGCCAGCAGGTCGACAGGGACGAATGAAAAACTGTTTTTT. Translating gives CASRSTGTNEKLFF.

The rearrangement uses TRBV18 and TRBJ1-1, with D perhaps matching TRBD1 (6 bases). Germline V gene lookup returns CDR1 KGHSH and CDR2 LQKENI. This CDR3 is 13 amino acids long. V lost 2 bases, J lost 10 bases, and 14 bases lay in between. CDR3 DNA sequence: TGTGCCAGCTCACCAAAAGCGCAGGGGAGAGCTTTCTTT. Protein sequence: CASSPKAQGRAFF.